This T cell receptor (beta chain) was identified in a study of T cell responses to AZD1222 COVID-19 vaccine. Study-level points and caveats: Sampling that yielded the repertoires occurred only after the peak T cell response. Spike-specific TCR repertoires showed rising breadth and depth after two AZD1222 doses. Females made up more of the donors, who were largely white British, and clonal diversity may have come out too low.

As regards this clone: Its antigen is unknown.

Clones were read by immunoSEQ multiplex PCR, and TCRdb kept only the in-frame ones, dropping some. The sample carries tens of thousands of clones, roughly 86% recorded once. The CDR3 contains 15 residues. Trimming pared 10 bases from V and 2 bases from J, leaving 21 bases between. CDR1 is MRHNA, CDR2 SNTAGT, per germline. The chain carries TRBV6-4 and TRBJ2-7; perhaps TRBD1 as D (5 bases). The source is an adult in good health. The sample consisted of peripheral blood, taken on day 0 of MenACWY control vaccination. For the CDR3, the DNA is TGTGCCATCTCGTTGAAGGTGCCAGGGCCCTACGAGCAGTACTTC. Translating gives CAISLKVPGPYEQYF.